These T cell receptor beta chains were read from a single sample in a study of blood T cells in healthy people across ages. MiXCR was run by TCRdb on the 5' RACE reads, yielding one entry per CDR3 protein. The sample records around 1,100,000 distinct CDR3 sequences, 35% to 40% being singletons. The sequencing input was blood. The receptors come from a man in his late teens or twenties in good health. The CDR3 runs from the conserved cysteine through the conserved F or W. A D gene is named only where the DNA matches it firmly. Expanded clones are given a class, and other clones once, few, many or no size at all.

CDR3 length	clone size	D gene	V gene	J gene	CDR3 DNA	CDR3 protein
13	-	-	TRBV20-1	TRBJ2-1	TGCAGTGCTAGGGGGGCCAGTTTTAGTGAGCAGTTCTTC	CSARGASFSEQFF
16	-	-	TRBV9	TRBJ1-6	TGTGCCAGCAGCGTAGAGGGCTCTGGGGGTTTTTCACCCCTCCACTTT	CASSVEGSGGFSPLHF
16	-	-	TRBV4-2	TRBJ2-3	TGTGCCAGCAGCCAAGAGGCAGCTTATAGCGCAGATACGCAGTATTTT	CASSQEAAYSADTQYF
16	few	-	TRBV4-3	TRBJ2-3	TGCGCCAGCAGCCAAGGGATGGGGGTCAGCACAGATACGCAGTATTTT	CASSQGMGVSTDTQYF
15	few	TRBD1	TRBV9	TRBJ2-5	TGTGCCAGCAGCGAACCCCGGGACAGTAAAGAGACCCAGTACTTC	CASSEPRDSKETQYF
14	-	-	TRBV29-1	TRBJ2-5	TGCAGCGTTGGCGGGACCCTGGGGTTGGGGACCCAGTACTTC	CSVGGTLGLGTQYF
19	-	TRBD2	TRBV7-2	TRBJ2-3	TGTGCCAGCAGCTTAAGGGTCCAGGCCCTAGCGGGGGGGCAGATTACCAAGTATTTT	CASSLRVQALAGGQITKYF
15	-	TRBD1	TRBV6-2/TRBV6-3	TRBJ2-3	TGTGCCAGCGGGACCCGGGACAGGAGCACAGATACGCAGTATTTT	CASGTRDRSTDTQYF
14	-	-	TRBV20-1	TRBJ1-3	TGCAGTACTAGCTACAGGGTAGAAGGAAACACCATATATTTT	CSTSYRVEGNTIYF
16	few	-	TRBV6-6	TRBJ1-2	TGTGCCAGCAGTCCTTCGCTGCTCAGTGCTAACTATGGCTACACCTTC	CASSPSLLSANYGYTF
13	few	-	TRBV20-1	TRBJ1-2	TGCAGGGCCCTACGGATCCAGGGCTATGGCTACACCTTC	CRALRIQGYGYTF
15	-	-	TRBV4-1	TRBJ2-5	TGCGCCAGCAGCCAAGATTATAATAAGTTGGAGACCCAGTACTTC	CASSQDYNKLETQYF
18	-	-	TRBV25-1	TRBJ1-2	TGTGCCAGCAGTGGACCCCGGGACGGCAGGGAGGTCGCCTATGGCTACACCTTC	CASSGPRDGREVAYGYTF
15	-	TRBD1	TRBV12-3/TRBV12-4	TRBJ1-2	TGTGCCAGCAGTTTTGGGGACAGGGTTGACCATGGCTACACCTTC	CASSFGDRVDHGYTF
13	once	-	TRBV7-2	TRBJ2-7	TGTGCCAGCAGCTTAGTTGCCGTCAATGAGCAGTACTTC	CASSLVAVNEQYF
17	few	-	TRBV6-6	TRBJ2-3	TGTGCCAGCAGTTACTCGGTATTGGGGGCCCGCACAGATACGCAGTATTTT	CASSYSVLGARTDTQYF
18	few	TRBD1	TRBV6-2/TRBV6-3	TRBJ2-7	TGTGCCAGCAGTTACGATCCTCGGGACAGAAAAGTCTCCTACGAGCAGTACTTC	CASSYDPRDRKVSYEQYF
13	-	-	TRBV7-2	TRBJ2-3	TGTGCCAGCAGCAATAACAGGGCAGATACGCAGTATTTT	CASSNNRADTQYF
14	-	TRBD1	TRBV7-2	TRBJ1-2	TGTGCCAGCAGCCCACAACAGGGACAGTATGGCTACACCTTC	CASSPQQGQYGYTF
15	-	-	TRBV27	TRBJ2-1	TGTGCCAGCAGCCTACAGGGAGGATACTACAATGAGCAGTTCTTC	CASSLQGGYYNEQFF
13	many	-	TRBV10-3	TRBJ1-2	TGTGCCATCAGAGACTACAGGGCAGACGGCTACACCTTC	CAIRDYRADGYTF
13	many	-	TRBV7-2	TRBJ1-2	TGTGCCAGCAGCTTAGGGCTTAACTATGGCTACACCTTC	CASSLGLNYGYTF
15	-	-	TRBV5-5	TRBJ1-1	TGTGCCAGCAGCCCTCGGGCAGCCGAGAACACTGAAGCTTTCTTT	CASSPRAAENTEAFF
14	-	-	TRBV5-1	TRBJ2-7	TGCGCCAGCAGCCCCAGCGGAGTGGGAAACGAGCAGTACTTC	CASSPSGVGNEQYF